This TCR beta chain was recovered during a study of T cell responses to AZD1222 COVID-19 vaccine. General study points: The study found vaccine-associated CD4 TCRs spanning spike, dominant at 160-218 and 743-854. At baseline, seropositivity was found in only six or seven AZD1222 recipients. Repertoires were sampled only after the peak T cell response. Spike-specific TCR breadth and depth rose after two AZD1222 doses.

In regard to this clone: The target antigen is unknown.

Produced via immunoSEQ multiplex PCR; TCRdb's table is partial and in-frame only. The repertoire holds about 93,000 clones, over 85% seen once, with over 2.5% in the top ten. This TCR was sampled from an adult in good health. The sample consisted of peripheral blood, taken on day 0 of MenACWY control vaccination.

The CDR3 coding sequence is TGTGCCAGTACAACTAGCGGCTTCCCTACCTCCTACAATGAGCAGTTCTTC. Translated: CASTTSGFPTSYNEQFF. The chain joins TRBV19 to TRBJ2-1, with TRBD2 identical over 8 bases. The V segment lost 7 bases and the J segment 0 bases; nucleotides outside the gene matches: 11. The CDR3 consists of 17 residues. Germline V CDR1 and CDR2: LNHDA, SQIVND (reference sequence).